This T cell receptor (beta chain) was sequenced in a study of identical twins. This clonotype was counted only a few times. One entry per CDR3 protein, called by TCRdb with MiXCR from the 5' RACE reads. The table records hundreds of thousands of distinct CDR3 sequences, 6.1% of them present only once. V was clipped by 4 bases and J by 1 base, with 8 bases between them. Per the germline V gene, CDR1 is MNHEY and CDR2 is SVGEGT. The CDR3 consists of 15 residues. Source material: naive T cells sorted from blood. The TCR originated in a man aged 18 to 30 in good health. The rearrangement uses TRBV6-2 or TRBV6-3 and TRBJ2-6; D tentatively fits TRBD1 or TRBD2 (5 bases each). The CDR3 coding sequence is TGTGCCAGCAGTTGGGACGGGTCTGGGGCCAACGTCCTGACTTTC. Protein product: CASSWDGSGANVLTF.